Presented here are 31 T cell receptor beta chains from one specimen sequenced in a study of cytomegalovirus exposure and HLA in healthy donors. The PCR ran on 60 Vbeta and 13 Jbeta primers. Produced via immunoSEQ multiplex PCR; TCRdb's table is partial and in-frame only. This sample has about 90,000 clones, with 50% to 75% found just once. Sequenced input: PBMCs. Source of these receptors: a man aged 25 to 40 in good health and CMV-seronegative.

The V call is TRBV11-3, the J call TRBJ2-5; 7 bases are a match to TRBD1. Germline values: CDR1 SGHNT, CDR2 YENEEA. The CDR3 runs 14 residues. The V and J ends lost 5 bases and 3 bases, in that order; junction bases with no gene match: 6. CDR3 sequence: CASSPEGAEETQYF. For the CDR3, the DNA is TGTGCCAGCAGCCCAGAGGGGGCCGAAGAGACCCAGTACTTC. Filled out from reference TRBV11-3 and TRBJ2-5, the complete variable domain reads EAGVVQSPRYKIIEKKQPVAFWCNPISGHNTLYWYLQNLGQGPELLIRYENEEAVDDSQLPKDRFSAERLKGVDSTLKIQPAELGDSAVYLCASSPEGAEETQYFGPGTRLLVL.

V is TRBV15 and J is TRBJ2-6; D gene uncertain. The CDR3 loop spans 15 amino acids. Trimming cost V 1 base and J 1 base, with 5 bases left between them. Germline CDR1 reads LNHNV; CDR2 reads YYDKDF (reference sequence). Written as DNA, the CDR3 is TGTGCCACCAGCAGAGCGAGTTCTGGGGCCAACGTCCTGACTTTC. Encoded protein: CATSRASSGANVLTF. Full variable domain (rest looked up from reference TRBV15 and TRBJ2-6): DAMVIQNPRYQVTQFGKPVTLSCSQTLNHNVMYWYQQKSSQAPKLLFHYYDKDFNNEADTPDNFQSRRPNTSFCFLDIRSPGLGDTAMYLCATSRASSGANVLTFGAGSRLTVL.

V and J are TRBV5-1 and TRBJ2-7, with TRBD1 matching 7 bases. The germline V gene encodes CDR1 SGHRS and CDR2 YFSETQ. The V and J ends lost 1 base and 2 bases, in that order; junction bases with no gene match: 9. The CDR3 is 16 residues long. The CDR3, as DNA: TGCGCCAGCAGCTTGACACGGAGACAGGGCCCCTACGAGCAGTACTTC. This translates into CASSLTRRQGPYEQYF.

This chain joins TRBV7-2 and TRBJ2-7, with TRBD1 matching over 10 bases. The V gene's germline CDR1 is SGHTA and CDR2 FQGNSA. The V segment lost 3 bases and the J segment 0 bases; nucleotides outside the gene matches: 5. The CDR3 is made up of 16 amino acids. This CDR3 reads CASSFGTGVSSYEQYF. The CDR3 bases are TGTGCCAGCAGCTTCGGGACAGGGGTTAGCTCCTACGAGCAGTACTTC. The full variable domain, its missing parts supplied by reference TRBV7-2 and TRBJ2-7, is GAGVSQSPSNKVTEKGKDVELRCDPISGHTALYWYRQSLGQGLEFLIYFQGNSAPDKSGLPSDRFSAERTGGSVSTLTIQRTQQEDSAVYLCASSFGTGVSSYEQYFGPGTRLTVT.

The chain carries TRBV4-1 and TRBJ2-7; TRBD2 matches at 7 bases. CDR1 and CDR2 (germline): MGHRA, YSYEKL. The CDR3 extends over 18 amino acids. V was pared by 1 base and J by 2 bases, with 14 bases of the junction left unmatched. CDR3 sequence: CASSQVKWEGLRTYEQYF. CDR3 DNA sequence: TGCGCCAGCAGCCAAGTTAAGTGGGAGGGGCTAAGGACCTACGAGCAGTACTTC.

The rearrangement uses TRBV11-2 and TRBJ2-3; 9 nucleotides line up with TRBD2. Trimming took 5 bases from V and 5 from J; bases not matched to a gene: 8. Germline V gene data show CDR1 as SGHAT and CDR2 as FQNNGV. The CDR3 is 15 amino acids. Here the CDR3 DNA reads TGTGCCAGCAGCCCCCTGCGGGGGGGCCAAGATACGCAGTATTTT. It codes for CASSPLRGGQDTQYF.

The V and J genes are TRBV28 and TRBJ1-5; D gene ambiguous. CDR1 is MDHEN, CDR2 SYDVKM, per germline. Trimming stripped 6 bases from V and 7 bases from J, with 19 bases between. The length of the CDR3 is 15 residues. CDR3 residues: CASSLGINIIQPQHF. Here the CDR3 DNA reads TGTGCCAGCAGCCTCGGGATCAATATAATCCAGCCCCAGCATTTT. The complete variable domain, with remaining parts taken from reference TRBV28 and TRBJ1-5, reads DVKVTQSSRYLVKRTGEKVFLECVQDMDHENMFWYRQDPGLGLRLIYFSYDVKMKEKGDIPEGYSVSREKKERFSLILESASTNQTSMYLCASSLGINIIQPQHFGDGTRLSIL.

The V and J genes are TRBV7-2 and TRBJ1-2, with D unresolved. CDR1 is SGHTA, CDR2 FQGNSA, per germline. V lost 1 base and J 0 bases, leaving 15 bases between the germline ends. CDR3 length: 17 residues. The CDR3 region has the DNA TGTGCCAGCAGCTTAGGATATCGGCAGCTAGCTAACTATGGCTACACCTTC. Translating gives CASSLGYRQLANYGYTF.

This chain joins TRBV5-8 and TRBJ2-7, with TRBD1 matching 7 bases. This CDR3 has 15 residues. Trimming cost V 1 base and J 4 bases; bases outside gene matches: 8. Germline loops: CDR1 SGHTS, CDR2 YDEGEE. In nucleotides, the CDR3 is TGTGCCAGCAGCTTGCCAGCAGGGGGAAGGTACGAGCAGTACTTC. This gives the protein CASSLPAGGRYEQYF.

About this clone: Other DNA sequences of this sample code for an identical CDR3. V is TRBV27 and J is TRBJ2-1; 7 bases are shared with TRBD2. V dropped 8 bases and J dropped 0; count of bases not matched to a gene: 7. The CDR3 covers 15 residues. In germline, CDR1 is MNHEY, CDR2 SMNVEV (reference sequence). CDR3 protein: CASRLGGSSYNEQFF. The CDR3 nucleotides are TGTGCCAGCCGCCTCGGCGGGAGCTCCTACAATGAGCAGTTCTTC.

The J gene is TRBJ2-5, the V gene TRBV25-1; TRBD1 matches at 8 bases. This CDR3 has 15 amino acids. CDR1 and CDR2 (germline): MGHDK, SYGVNS. J gave up 5 bases and V 4 bases, and 9 bases lay outside the gene matches. This chain's CDR3 is CASSGGDRLWETQYF. The DNA of the CDR3 is TGTGCCAGCAGTGGGGGGGACAGGTTGTGGGAGACCCAGTACTTC.

J is TRBJ1-2 and V is TRBV6-5; 9 nucleotides align to TRBD1. This CDR3 has 14 residues. Looked up from germline, CDR1 is MNHEY and CDR2 is SVGAGI. The J segment lost 6 bases and the V segment lost 6 bases, leaving 8 bases of the junction unmatched. The CDR3 reads CASSNLQGANGYTF. For the CDR3, the DNA is TGTGCCAGCAGCAACTTACAGGGGGCTAATGGCTACACCTTC.

The J gene is TRBJ1-1, the V gene TRBV19, with 9 bases lining up with TRBD1. V trimming: 5 bases; J trimming: 5 bases; junction bases outside the gene matches: 6. CDR3 length: 14 amino acids. Per germline, CDR1 LNHDA and CDR2 SQIVND (reference sequence). The CDR3 coding sequence is TGTGCCAGTAGTGTTGGACAGGGGCGGACTGAAGCTTTCTTT. Encoded protein: CASSVGQGRTEAFF. The full variable domain, in which reference TRBV19 and TRBJ1-1 provide the parts outside the CDR3, is DGGITQSPKYLFRKEGQNVTLSCEQNLNHDAMYWYRQDPGQGLRLIYYSQIVNDFQKGDIAEGYSVSREKKESFPLTVTSAQKNPTAFYLCASSVGQGRTEAFFGQGTRLTVV.

This clone was detected only once. The chain recombines TRBV28 with TRBJ1-2; 12 bases align to TRBD1. CDR1 is MDHEN, CDR2 SYDVKM, per germline. Trimming removed 5 bases from V and 8 bases from J; junction bases left unmatched: 9. The CDR3 is 15 residues long. The DNA of the CDR3 is TGTGCCAGCAGTCAAGGGACAGGGGGCACGAGAGGCTACACCTTC. This encodes CASSQGTGGTRGYTF.

The chain joins TRBV7-8 to TRBJ2-7; D unresolved. CDR1 SGHVS and CDR2 FQNEAQ come from the germline V gene. The CDR3 spans 14 residues. V lost 2 bases and J lost 3, with 11 bases in between. The CDR3 reads CASSLYENGYEQYF. The CDR3 coding sequence is TGTGCCAGCAGCTTATACGAGAATGGCTACGAGCAGTACTTC.

The chain has TRBV6-1 and TRBJ1-5; 7 nucleotides line up with TRBD1. CDR3 length equals 14 residues. The germline gives CDR1 MNHNS, CDR2 SASEGT. The ends lost 6 bases at V and 3 bases at J; junction bases unmatched: 5. The DNA of the CDR3 is TGTGCCAGCAGGTTCGACAGGGACAATCAGCCCCAGCATTTT. This encodes CASRFDRDNQPQHF.

This sequence joins TRBV28 and TRBJ1-2; D is unclear. This CDR3 has 14 residues. The V gene's germline CDR1 is MDHEN and CDR2 SYDVKM. V was clipped by 6 bases and J by 5 bases, with 16 bases between them. The CDR3 DNA reads TGTGCCAGCAGACCCCCACTGAATCGGTATGGCTACACCTTC. Encoded protein: CASRPPLNRYGYTF.

This chain connects TRBV9 to TRBJ2-1, with 10 nucleotides matching TRBD2. The V segment lost 0 bases and the J segment 3 bases; nucleotides outside the gene matches: 3. Germline CDR1 reads SGDLS; CDR2 reads YYNGEE. CDR3 length: 16 amino acids. Here the CDR3 reads CASSVVSSGSYNEQFF. For the CDR3, the DNA is TGTGCCAGCAGCGTAGTGTCTAGCGGGAGCTACAATGAGCAGTTCTTC.

The chain's CDR3 is CASSLAGRDRYQSTYNEQFF. The DNA of the CDR3 is TGCGCCAGCAGCTTGGCCGGGCGGGACAGGTACCAATCCACCTACAATGAGCAGTTCTTC. V gene TRBV5-1 combines with J gene TRBJ2-1; 8 bases agree with TRBD1. V shed 0 bases, J shed 2 bases, and the junction held 16 bases outside the gene matches. The CDR3 covers 20 residues. Per the germline V gene, CDR1 is SGHRS and CDR2 is YFSETQ. Full variable domain (missing parts from reference TRBV5-1 and TRBJ2-1): KAGVTQTPRYLIKTRGQQVTLSCSPISGHRSVSWYQQTPGQGLQFLFEYFSETQRNKGNFPGRFSGRQFSNSRSEMNVSTLELGDSALYLCASSLAGRDRYQSTYNEQFFGPGTRLTVL.

This clone has a handful of counts. V is TRBV9 and J is TRBJ2-1, with TRBD2 matching 9 bases. This CDR3 contains 17 residues. CDR1 and CDR2 (germline): SGDLS, YYNGEE. With 0 bases clipped from V and 3 bases from J, the junction kept 7 bases outside the gene matches. The CDR3 here is CASSVAGRAGGYNEQFF. The CDR3 bases are TGTGCCAGCAGCGTAGCGGGGCGAGCGGGGGGCTACAATGAGCAGTTCTTC.

In its sample, this clone was seen a few times. The rearrangement joins TRBV5-7 to TRBJ2-4, with a possible D match to TRBD2 (5 bases). TRBV5-7 is an ORF for which the function is uncertain. Between the trimmed V and J ends, which lost 0 bases and 6 bases, there was a span of 13 bases. The CDR3 covers 15 residues. CDR3 residues: CASSLEAIRGNIQYF. The DNA of the CDR3 is TGTGCCAGCAGCTTGGAAGCAATACGGGGAAACATTCAGTACTTC.

The J gene is TRBJ2-3, the V gene TRBV9, with 12 nucleotides matching TRBD2. The ends lost 2 bases at V and 11 bases at J; junction bases unmatched: 12. This CDR3 contains 16 residues. Germline V gene lookup returns CDR1 SGDLS and CDR2 YYNGEE. The CDR3 DNA is TGTGCCAGCAGCGTTTCCTCGACTAGCGGGGGATTTAAGCAGTATTTT. It yields the protein CASSVSSTSGGFKQYF.

V is TRBV27 and J is TRBJ1-4; weak D call: TRBD1 (6 bases). Germline assignment: CDR1 MNHEY and CDR2 SMNVEV (reference sequence). The V gene lost 6 bases and the J gene lost 7 bases, with 15 bases spanning the gap. The CDR3 runs to 14 residues. The CDR3 is CASRLQGLGEKLFF. The DNA for the CDR3 is TGTGCCAGCAGGTTACAGGGTCTCGGTGAAAAACTGTTTTTT.

This chain links TRBV19 with TRBJ1-1, with D unclear. V was cut by 6 bases and J by 4 bases, with 9 bases left in between. Germline lookup yields CDR1 LNHDA and CDR2 SQIVND (reference sequence). The CDR3 sequence is 12 residues long. CDR3 DNA: TGTGCCAGTAGGCCCGCGGGCACTGAAGCTTTCTTT. Translation gives CASRPAGTEAFF.

V gene TRBV7-9 combines with J gene TRBJ1-3; weak D call: TRBD1 (5 bases). The V end was cut by 5 bases, the J end by 1 base, with 6 bases between. Germline lookup yields CDR1 SEHNR and CDR2 FQNEAQ (reference sequence). This CDR3 contains 13 residues. In DNA, the CDR3 is TGTGCCAGCAGCGGGGCATCTGGAAACACCATATATTTT. It codes for CASSGASGNTIYF.

V gene TRBV5-1 combines with J gene TRBJ1-2; no reliable D call. This CDR3 comprises 14 residues. V shed 4 bases and J shed 3 bases, with 13 bases lying between them. Germline lookup yields CDR1 SGHRS and CDR2 YFSETQ. For the CDR3, the DNA is TGCGCCAGCAGCCCCGGGGTGGTTGACTATGGCTACACCTTC. Protein: CASSPGVVDYGYTF.

V and J are TRBV7-2 and TRBJ1-1; D is unresolved. Trimming left V 1 base short and J 10 bases short, with 16 bases between. The CDR3 length is 14 residues. Germline V gene data show CDR1 as SGHTA and CDR2 as FQGNSA. CDR3 loop: CASSLVAGPASAFF. In DNA form, the CDR3 reads TGTGCCAGCAGCTTAGTGGCGGGCCCGGCTTCAGCTTTCTTT.

This clone has only a few counts. The rearrangement uses TRBV5-1 and TRBJ1-2; 10 bases line up with TRBD1. Losses at the gene ends were 0 bases for V and 6 bases for J; bases not matched to a gene: 8. Germline values: CDR1 SGHRS, CDR2 YFSETQ. This CDR3 comprises 16 residues. The CDR3 coding sequence is TGCGCCAGCAGCTTGGGGGACAGGGGCACTGGTAATGGCTACACCTTC. This translates into CASSLGDRGTGNGYTF.

The chain is built from TRBV9 and TRBJ2-1; perhaps TRBD1 as D (5 bases). The CDR3 sequence is 13 residues long. Germline values: CDR1 SGDLS, CDR2 YYNGEE. Deletions cut 1 base from V and 8 bases from J, with 10 bases between. CDR3 amino acids: CASSVRGVDEQFF. The CDR3 nucleotides read TGTGCCAGCAGCGTAAGGGGTGTCGATGAGCAGTTCTTC.

The chain joins TRBV10-3 to TRBJ2-7; 7 nucleotides match TRBD1. The length of the CDR3 is 15 residues. In germline, CDR1 is ENHRY, CDR2 SYGVKD. V shed 2 bases and J 0 bases; nucleotides not matched to a gene: 4. For the CDR3, the DNA is TGTGCCATCAGTGAGCCGACAGGGCTCTCCTACGAGCAGTACTTC. Its translation: CAISEPTGLSYEQYF.

This clone was recorded only once. This chain links TRBV9 with TRBJ2-3, with TRBD2 matching over 11 bases. Germline CDR1 SGDLS, CDR2 YYNGEE. V shed 2 bases and J 2 bases; nucleotides not matched to a gene: 7. This CDR3 spans 17 amino acids. CDR3 loop: CASSVGTSGALTDTQYF. The CDR3, as DNA: TGTGCCAGCAGCGTTGGGACTAGCGGAGCACTCACAGATACGCAGTATTTT. The entire variable domain, with the rest obtained from reference TRBV9 and TRBJ2-3, is as follows: DSGVTQTPKHLITATGQRVTLRCSPRSGDLSVYWYQQSLDQGLQFLIQYYNGEERAKGNILERFSAQQFPDLHSELNLSSLELGDSALYFCASSVGTSGALTDTQYFGPGTRLTVL.